The 20 T cell receptor beta chains listed next were all sequenced from one sample in a study of response to subunit inactivated influenza vaccine. TCRdb fed the RT-PCR reads into MiXCR, producing one record per CDR3 protein. Of under 550,000 distinct CDR3 sequences detected, less than 7.5% appear once; the ten largest clones hold around 13%. The input for sequencing was PBMCs from blood, taken around 25 months after vaccination. All receptors derive from a man aged 50-75 years who received an inactivated influenza vaccine.

The V and J genes are TRBV12-3 or TRBV12-4 and TRBJ1-1; D is unresolved. The CDR3 is made up of 14 amino acids. V lost 1 base and J 3 bases, leaving 9 bases between the germline ends. This chain's CDR3 is CASSLVGSYTEAFF. The CDR3, as DNA: TGTGCCAGCAGTTTAGTTGGCAGCTACACTGAAGCTTTCTTT.

Note on this clonotype: The germline gene is not matched at one end of the junction; a read error may be the cause. The J gene is TRBJ2-2, the V gene TRBV24-1; a weak D match, TRBD1 (5 bases). Germline CDR1 and CDR2: KGHDR and SFDVKD. This CDR3 is built from 12 residues. This CDR3 reads CTTSRGTGELFF. Written as DNA, the CDR3 is TGTACCACCAGTAGGGGCACCGGGGAGCTGTTTTTT.

This clonotype was counted between two and nine times. V usage is TRBV28 and J usage is TRBJ1-2, with TRBD1 matching over 9 bases. The CDR3 consists of 15 residues. CDR1 and CDR2 (germline): MDHEN, SYDVKM. Unmatched junction bases numbered 7, after V lost 3 bases and J lost 5 bases. CDR3 residues: CASSLGDRVGYGYTF. The DNA of the CDR3 is TGTGCCAGCAGTTTGGGGGACAGGGTAGGATATGGCTACACCTTC.

The rearrangement joins TRBV2 to TRBJ2-7; the D is unclear. Per the germline V gene, CDR1 is SNHLY and CDR2 is FYNNEI. The CDR3 has 12 amino acids. With 6 bases removed from V and 3 bases from J, the gap between germline ends came to 9 bases. The CDR3 spells CASSLKIYEQYF. DNA of the CDR3: TGTGCCAGCAGCCTCAAGATCTACGAGCAGTACTTC.

This clonotype occurred a few times. V and J are TRBV2 and TRBJ2-1, with a weak D call TRBD2 (5 bases). Germline V gene lookup returns CDR1 SNHLY and CDR2 FYNNEI. The CDR3 is made up of 15 amino acids. Trimming pared 2 bases from V and 6 bases from J, leaving 14 bases between. CDR3: CASSEWVSDGNEQFF. The DNA of the CDR3 is TGTGCCAGCAGTGAATGGGTTAGCGACGGCAATGAGCAGTTCTTC.

This clonotype has a handful of counts. The CDR3 protein is CASSNRGVHTGELFF. The CDR3, as DNA: TGTGCCAGCAGCAATAGGGGGGTCCACACCGGGGAGCTGTTTTTT. The genes are TRBV7-2 and TRBJ2-2; D could derive from TRBD1 or TRBD2 (6 bases each). The germline gives CDR1 SGHTA, CDR2 FQGNSA. There are 15 residues in the CDR3. Trimming left V 5 bases short and J 3 bases short, with 13 bases between.

This clonotype came up many times. J is TRBJ1-2 and V is TRBV20-1, with a weak D call TRBD1 (6 bases). The ends were cut back, 4 bases at V and 7 bases at J, with 16 bases in the middle. CDR3 length equals 13 residues. The germline gives CDR1 DFQATT, CDR2 SNEGSKA (reference sequence). The CDR3 region has the DNA TGCAGTGCTACAGGGGAGGGGGATCGTGGCTACACCTTC. Translation gives CSATGEGDRGYTF.

This clonotype was counted between two and nine times. This sequence joins TRBV20-1 and TRBJ2-7, with 7 bases fitting TRBD2. This CDR3 is 14 amino acids long. V trimming: 4 bases; J trimming: 0 bases; junction bases outside the gene matches: 6. Germline lookup yields CDR1 DFQATT and CDR2 SNEGSKA (reference sequence). CDR3 sequence reads: CSAKGLLGSYEQYF. The CDR3 nucleotides read TGCAGTGCTAAGGGACTATTGGGCTCCTACGAGCAGTACTTC.

The table lists this clonotype with a few counts. This sequence joins TRBV7-9 and TRBJ2-7; TRBD1 aligns across 9 bases. Per the germline V gene, CDR1 is SEHNR and CDR2 is FQNEAQ (reference sequence). This CDR3 region has 17 residues. Trimming cost V 5 bases and J 5 bases; bases outside gene matches: 16. CDR3 sequence reads: CASSAGTGYYTIHEQYF. The DNA of the CDR3 is TGTGCCAGCAGCGCCGGGACAGGGTACTACACGATCCACGAGCAGTACTTC.

This chain connects TRBV5-1 to TRBJ1-2; 9 bases agree with TRBD1. This CDR3 comprises 15 residues. Germline CDR1 and CDR2: SGHRS and YFSETQ. With 4 bases clipped from V and 6 bases from J, the junction kept 10 bases outside the gene matches. In nucleotides, the CDR3 is TGCGCCAGCAGCACCAACAGGGGGCTTGTCGATGGCTACACCTTC. Its translation is CASSTNRGLVDGYTF.

The chain carries TRBV19 and TRBJ1-1, with a weak D call TRBD1 (5 bases). The V end was cut by 7 bases, the J end by 4 bases, with 16 bases between. This CDR3 is built from 14 residues. Germline values: CDR1 LNHDA, CDR2 SQIVND (reference sequence). The CDR3 sequence: CASIGEGRGTEAFF. The CDR3 DNA reads as TGTGCCAGTATTGGGGAGGGGCGCGGCACTGAAGCTTTCTTT. The full variable domain, its missing parts supplied by reference TRBV19 and TRBJ1-1, is DGGITQSPKYLFRKEGQNVTLSCEQNLNHDAMYWYRQDPGQGLRLIYYSQIVNDFQKGDIAEGYSVSREKKESFPLTVTSAQKNPTAFYLCASIGEGRGTEAFFGQGTRLTVV.

The chain employs TRBV7-9 and TRBJ2-7; a weak D match, TRBD2 (7 bases). The germline V gene encodes CDR1 SEHNR and CDR2 FQNEAQ (reference sequence). V lost 7 bases to trimming and J lost 0 bases, with 16 bases between them. This CDR3 has 15 amino acids. The chain's CDR3 is CASNNLAGASYEQYF. The CDR3 DNA is TGTGCCAGCAACAACCTGGCGGGGGCCTCCTACGAGCAGTACTTC.

The J gene is TRBJ2-2, the V gene TRBV5-1, with D hard to call. Germline CDR1 is SGHRS and CDR2 is YFSETQ. V shed 4 bases and J shed 5 bases, with 18 bases lying between them. This CDR3 is 16 amino acids long. The DNA of the CDR3 is TGCGCCAGCAGCCCCGTTGGCGGCTCGTTGACCGGGGAGCTGTTTTTT. Translated, it gives CASSPVGGSLTGELFF.

This clonotype was recorded many times. V and J are TRBV20-1 and TRBJ2-7; D is unresolved. The CDR3 spans 11 residues. Germline V lookup: CDR1 DFQATT, CDR2 SNEGSKA (reference sequence). V lost 1 base, J lost 1 base, and 2 bases lay in between. The CDR3 coding sequence is TGCAGTGCTAGAGGGTCCTACGAGCAGTACTTC. Its protein product is CSARGSYEQYF.

This clonotype occurred a few times. This chain connects TRBV2 to TRBJ2-3; possible D gene TRBD2, 6 bases. Trimming stripped 5 bases from V and 1 base from J, with 13 bases between. Germline values: CDR1 SNHLY, CDR2 FYNNEI. The CDR3 length is 15 residues. CDR3: CASSMKAGRTDTQYF. The CDR3 region has the DNA TGTGCCAGCAGTATGAAGGCGGGACGCACAGATACGCAGTATTTT.

The sample holds many counts of this clonotype. Written as DNA, the CDR3 is TGTGCCAGCACTACGCGGGGGGACCGCGAGCAGTACTTC. Amino acids: CASTTRGDREQYF. The chain combines TRBV6-6 with TRBJ2-7; 8 nucleotides align to TRBD2. The junction had 8 bases not matched to a gene; V was cut back by 7 bases and J by 6 bases. CDR1 MNHNY and CDR2 SVGAGI come from the germline V gene (reference sequence). The CDR3 covers 13 residues.

This clonotype was recorded many times. The chain couples TRBV15 to TRBJ2-7; tentatively, D is TRBD1 or TRBD2 (6 bases each). Deletions cut 1 base from V and 0 bases from J, with 10 bases between. The CDR3 runs to 15 residues. Germline lookup yields CDR1 LNHNV and CDR2 YYDKDF (reference sequence). In DNA form, the CDR3 reads TGTGCCACCAGCAGAGCTCGGGGGCCCTCCTACGAGCAGTACTTC. This codes for CATSRARGPSYEQYF.

The sample holds a few counts of this clonotype. The rearrangement uses TRBV7-2 and TRBJ1-1; D gene ambiguous. This CDR3 has 13 residues. Germline-derived CDR1 and CDR2 are SGHTA and FQGNSA. V lost 1 base and J 6 bases, leaving 9 bases between the germline ends. CDR3 DNA: TGTGCCAGCAGCTTAGAGGCCGGTGCTGAAGCTTTCTTT. Protein sequence: CASSLEAGAEAFF.

This chain joins TRBV4-3 and TRBJ2-3; no clear D gene. Trimming cost V 0 bases and J 2 bases, with 9 bases left between them. The CDR3 is 15 residues long. Germline CDR1 is LGHNA and CDR2 is YSLEER. In DNA, the CDR3 is TGCGCCAGCAGCCAAGATCTATATCACACAGATACGCAGTATTTT. Protein product: CASSQDLYHTDTQYF.

The V gene is TRBV6-1, the J gene TRBJ1-6; D possibly corresponds to TRBD1 (6 bases). This CDR3 is built from 13 residues. Germline loops: CDR1 MNHNS, CDR2 SASEGT. Trimming stripped 6 bases from V and 9 bases from J, with 12 bases between. CDR3 DNA sequence: TGTGCCAGCAGCGCTACAGGGACTTCACCCCTCCACTTT. Protein product: CASSATGTSPLHF.